The clone carrying this T cell receptor (beta chain) was found a few times. Trimming cost V 5 bases and J 2 bases, with 19 bases left between them. Germline values: CDR1 SGHAT, CDR2 FQDESV (reference sequence). This CDR3 is 17 amino acids long. This sample stems from a study of blood T cells in healthy people across ages. PCR was performed a second time for roughly 6 to 12 cycles using a sample-barcoded 5' primer and a J-beta primer mix. TCRdb reprocessed the 5' RACE reads with MiXCR, giving one entry per CDR3 protein. The data contain around 820,000 distinct CDR3 sequences, around 25% of them singletons. The sample also formed part of further work on T cells of mothers and their children. That source reports: Samples were provided by three healthy Caucasian mothers and their six children. Sample barcodes and 2-4 random nucleotides came from the second PCR's M1S primer.

The chain carries TRBV11-1 and TRBJ2-1; D might be TRBD1 (6 bases). The TCR sequence derives from a boy between 10 and 17 years old in good health. Sequencing used blood. Written as DNA, the CDR3 is TGTGCCAGCAGCCCACGACACAGGGATCGGCCCTACAATGAGCAGTTCTTC. This codes for CASSPRHRDRPYNEQFF.